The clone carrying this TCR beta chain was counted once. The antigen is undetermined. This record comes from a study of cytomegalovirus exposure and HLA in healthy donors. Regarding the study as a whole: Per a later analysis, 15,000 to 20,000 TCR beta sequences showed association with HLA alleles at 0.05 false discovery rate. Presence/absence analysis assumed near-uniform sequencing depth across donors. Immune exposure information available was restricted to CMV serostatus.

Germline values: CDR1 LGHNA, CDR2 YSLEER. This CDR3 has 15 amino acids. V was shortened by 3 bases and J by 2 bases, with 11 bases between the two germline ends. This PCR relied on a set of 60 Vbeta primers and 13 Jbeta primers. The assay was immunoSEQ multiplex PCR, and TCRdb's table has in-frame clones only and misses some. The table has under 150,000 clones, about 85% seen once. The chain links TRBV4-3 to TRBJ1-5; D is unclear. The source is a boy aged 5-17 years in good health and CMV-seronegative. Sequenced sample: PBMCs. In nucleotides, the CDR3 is TGCGCCAGCAGCCAGCTGACGGGAGGCAATCAGCCCCAGCATTTT. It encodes CASSQLTGGNQPQHF.